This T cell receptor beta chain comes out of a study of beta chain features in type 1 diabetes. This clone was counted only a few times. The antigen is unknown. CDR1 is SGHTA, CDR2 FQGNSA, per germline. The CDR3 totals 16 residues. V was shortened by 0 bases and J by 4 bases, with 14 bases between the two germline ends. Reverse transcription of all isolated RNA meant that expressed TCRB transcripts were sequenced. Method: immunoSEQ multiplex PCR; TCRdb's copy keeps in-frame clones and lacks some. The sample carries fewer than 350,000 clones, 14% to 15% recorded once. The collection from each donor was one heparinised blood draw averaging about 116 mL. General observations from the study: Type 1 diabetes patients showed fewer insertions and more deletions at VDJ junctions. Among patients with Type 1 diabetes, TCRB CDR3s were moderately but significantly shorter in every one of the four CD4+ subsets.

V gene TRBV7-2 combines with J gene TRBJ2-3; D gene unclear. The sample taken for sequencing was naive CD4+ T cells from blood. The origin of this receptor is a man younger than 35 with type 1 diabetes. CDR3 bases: TGTGCCAGCAGCTTAGCTGGCCTCCCAGGCCCAGATACGCAGTATTTT. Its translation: CASSLAGLPGPDTQYF.